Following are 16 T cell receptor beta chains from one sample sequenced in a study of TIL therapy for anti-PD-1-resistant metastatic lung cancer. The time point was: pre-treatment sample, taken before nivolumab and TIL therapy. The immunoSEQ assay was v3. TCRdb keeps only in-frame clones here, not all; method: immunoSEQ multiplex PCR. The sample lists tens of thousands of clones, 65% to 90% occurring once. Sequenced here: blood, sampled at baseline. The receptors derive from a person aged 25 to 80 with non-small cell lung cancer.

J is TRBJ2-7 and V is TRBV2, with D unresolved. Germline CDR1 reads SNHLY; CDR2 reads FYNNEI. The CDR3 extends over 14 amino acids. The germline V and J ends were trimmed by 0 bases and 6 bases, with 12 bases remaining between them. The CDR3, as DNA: TGTGCCAGCAGTGAAGCGGGGTGGACCCCCGAGCAGTACTTC. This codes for CASSEAGWTPEQYF.

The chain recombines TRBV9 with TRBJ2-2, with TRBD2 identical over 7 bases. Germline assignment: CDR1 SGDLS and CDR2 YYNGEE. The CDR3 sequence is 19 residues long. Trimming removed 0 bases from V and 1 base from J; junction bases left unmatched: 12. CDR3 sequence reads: CASSVEVYISGENTGELFF. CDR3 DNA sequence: TGTGCCAGCAGCGTAGAAGTCTATATCAGCGGGGAGAACACCGGGGAGCTGTTTTTT.

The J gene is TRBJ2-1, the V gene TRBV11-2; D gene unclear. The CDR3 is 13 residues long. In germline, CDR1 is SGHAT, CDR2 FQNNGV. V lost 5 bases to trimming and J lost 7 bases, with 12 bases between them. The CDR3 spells CASSDSVGNEQFF. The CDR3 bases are TGTGCCAGCAGCGATTCGGTAGGGAATGAGCAGTTCTTC. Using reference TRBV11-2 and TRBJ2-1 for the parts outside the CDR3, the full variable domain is EAGVAQSPRYKIIEKRQSVAFWCNPISGHATLYWYQQILGQGPKLLIQFQNNGVVDDSQLPKDRFSAERLKGVDSTLKIQPAKLEDSAVYLCASSDSVGNEQFFGPGTRLTVL.

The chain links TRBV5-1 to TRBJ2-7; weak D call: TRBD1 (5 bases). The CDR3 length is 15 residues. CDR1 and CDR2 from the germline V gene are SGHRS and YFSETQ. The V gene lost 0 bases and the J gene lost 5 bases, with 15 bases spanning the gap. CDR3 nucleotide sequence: TGCGCCAGCAGCTTGGAGGGGCCGTCTATCAACGAGCAGTACTTC. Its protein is CASSLEGPSINEQYF.

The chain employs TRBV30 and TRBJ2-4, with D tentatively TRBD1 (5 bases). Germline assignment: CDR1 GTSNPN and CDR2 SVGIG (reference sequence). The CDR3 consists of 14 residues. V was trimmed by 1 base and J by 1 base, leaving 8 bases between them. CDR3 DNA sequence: TGTGCCTGGAGTGGACAGCCCGCCAAAAACATTCAGTACTTC. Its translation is CAWSGQPAKNIQYF.

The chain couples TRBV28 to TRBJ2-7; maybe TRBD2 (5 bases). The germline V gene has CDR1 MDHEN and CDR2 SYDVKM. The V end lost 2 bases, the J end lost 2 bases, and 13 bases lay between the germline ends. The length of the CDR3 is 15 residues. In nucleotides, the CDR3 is TGTGCCAGCAGTTTACAGAACCCGGGGACCTACGAGCAGTACTTC. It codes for CASSLQNPGTYEQYF.

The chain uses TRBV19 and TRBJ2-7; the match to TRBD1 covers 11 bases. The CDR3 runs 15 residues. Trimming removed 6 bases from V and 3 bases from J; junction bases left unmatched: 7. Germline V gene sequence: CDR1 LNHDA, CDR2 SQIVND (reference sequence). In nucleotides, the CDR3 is TGTGCCAGTAGCTCCCCCGGGACAGGGGGCTACGAGCAGTACTTC. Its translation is CASSSPGTGGYEQYF.

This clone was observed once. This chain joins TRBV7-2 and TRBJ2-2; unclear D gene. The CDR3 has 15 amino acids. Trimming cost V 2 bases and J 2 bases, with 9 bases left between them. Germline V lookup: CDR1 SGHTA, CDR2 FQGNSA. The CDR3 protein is CASSLKGRNTGELFF. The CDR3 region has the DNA TGTGCCAGCAGCTTAAAAGGCAGAAACACCGGGGAGCTGTTTTTT. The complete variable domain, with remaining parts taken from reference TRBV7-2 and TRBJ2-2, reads GAGVSQSPSNKVTEKGKDVELRCDPISGHTALYWYRQSLGQGLEFLIYFQGNSAPDKSGLPSDRFSAERTGGSVSTLTIQRTQQEDSAVYLCASSLKGRNTGELFFGEGSRLTVL.

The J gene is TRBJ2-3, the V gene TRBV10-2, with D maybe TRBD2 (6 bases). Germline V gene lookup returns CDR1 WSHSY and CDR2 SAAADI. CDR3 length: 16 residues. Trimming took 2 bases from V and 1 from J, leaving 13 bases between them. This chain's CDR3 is CASSEALADRTDTQYF. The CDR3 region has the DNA TGCGCCAGCAGTGAGGCACTAGCCGACCGCACAGATACGCAGTATTTT.

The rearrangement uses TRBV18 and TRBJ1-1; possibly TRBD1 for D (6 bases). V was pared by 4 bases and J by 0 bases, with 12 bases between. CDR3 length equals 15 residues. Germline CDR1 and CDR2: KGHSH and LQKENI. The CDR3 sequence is CASSLLDRLNTEAFF. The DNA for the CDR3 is TGTGCCAGCTCACTACTCGACAGGTTGAACACTGAAGCTTTCTTT.

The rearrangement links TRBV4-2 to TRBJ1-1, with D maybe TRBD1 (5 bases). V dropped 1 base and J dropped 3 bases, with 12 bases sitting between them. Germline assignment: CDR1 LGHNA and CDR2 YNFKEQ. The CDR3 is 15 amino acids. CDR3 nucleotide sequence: TGTGCCAGCAGCCAAGGACCCCAGGGCGACACTGAAGCTTTCTTT. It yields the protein CASSQGPQGDTEAFF.

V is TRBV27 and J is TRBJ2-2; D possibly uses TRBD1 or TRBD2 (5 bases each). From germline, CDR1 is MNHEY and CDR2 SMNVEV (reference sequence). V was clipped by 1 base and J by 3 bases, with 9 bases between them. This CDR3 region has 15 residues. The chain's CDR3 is CASSLLGEYTGELFF. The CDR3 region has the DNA TGTGCCAGCAGTTTATTAGGGGAGTACACCGGGGAGCTGTTTTTT.

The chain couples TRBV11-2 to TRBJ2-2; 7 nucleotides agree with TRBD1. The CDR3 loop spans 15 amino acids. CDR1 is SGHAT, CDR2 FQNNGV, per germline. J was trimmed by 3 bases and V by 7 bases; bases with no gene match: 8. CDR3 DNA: TGTGCCAGCACACAGGGGAGTCAATACACCGGGGAGCTGTTTTTT. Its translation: CASTQGSQYTGELFF.

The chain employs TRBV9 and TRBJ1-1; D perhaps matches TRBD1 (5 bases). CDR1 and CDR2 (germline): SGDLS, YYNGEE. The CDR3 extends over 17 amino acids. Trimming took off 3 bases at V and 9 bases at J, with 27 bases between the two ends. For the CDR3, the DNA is TGTGCCAGCAGCGGAGGAGATGAGGGGTTGGAGTGGACTAAAGCTTTCTTT. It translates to CASSGGDEGLEWTKAFF.

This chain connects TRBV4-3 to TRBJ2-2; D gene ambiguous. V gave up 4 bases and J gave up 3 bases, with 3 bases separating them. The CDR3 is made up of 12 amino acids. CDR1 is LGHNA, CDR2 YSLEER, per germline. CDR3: CASSRYTGELFF. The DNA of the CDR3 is TGCGCCAGCAGCCGATACACCGGGGAGCTGTTTTTT.

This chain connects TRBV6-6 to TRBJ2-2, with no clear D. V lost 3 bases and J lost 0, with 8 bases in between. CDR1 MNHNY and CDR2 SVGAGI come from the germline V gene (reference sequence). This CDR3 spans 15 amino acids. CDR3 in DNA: TGTGCCAGCAGTTATGTTGGTGCGAACACCGGGGAGCTGTTTTTT. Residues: CASSYVGANTGELFF.